This T cell receptor (beta chain) was captured by sequencing in a study of blood T cells in healthy people across ages. The CDR3 consists of 15 residues. The V segment lost 3 bases and the J segment 6 bases; nucleotides outside the gene matches: 11. Germline-derived CDR1 and CDR2 are DFQATT and SNEGSKA (reference sequence). This clonotype was seen a handful of times. Sample donors were healthy Caucasian individuals that came from Russia, aged roughly 6 to 95. The use of a sample-barcoded 5' primer and a J-beta primer mix characterized a second PCR of about 7 to 12 cycles. One entry per CDR3 protein results from TCRdb running MiXCR on the 5' RACE reads. The table has approximately 800,000 distinct CDR3 sequences, roughly 50% seen once; the top ten hold under 50%.

The receptor was isolated from a man older than 75 in good health. The rearrangement joins TRBV20-1 to TRBJ2-3; 8 nucleotides line up with TRBD2. Material for sequencing was blood. CDR3 loop: CSARGTRAGTDTQYF. As DNA, the CDR3 is TGCAGTGCTAGGGGGACTAGAGCTGGGACCGATACGCAGTATTTT.